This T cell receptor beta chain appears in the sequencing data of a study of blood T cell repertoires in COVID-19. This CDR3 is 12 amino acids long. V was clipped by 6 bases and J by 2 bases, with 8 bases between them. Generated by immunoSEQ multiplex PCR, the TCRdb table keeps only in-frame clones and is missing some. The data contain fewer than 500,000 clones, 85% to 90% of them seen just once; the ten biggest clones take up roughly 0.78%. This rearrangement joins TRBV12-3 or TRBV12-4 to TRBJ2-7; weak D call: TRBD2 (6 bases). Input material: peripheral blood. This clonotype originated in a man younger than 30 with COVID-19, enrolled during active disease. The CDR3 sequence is CASSGLPYEQYF. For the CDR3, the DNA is TGTGCCAGCAGCGGACTACCCTACGAGCAGTACTTC.